This record looks at one T cell receptor beta chain sequence and its context. The sample comes from a study of T cell responses to AZD1222 COVID-19 vaccine. Germline lookup yields CDR1 SEHNR and CDR2 FQNEAQ (reference sequence). The CDR3 runs 15 residues. The ends lost 5 bases at V and 8 bases at J; junction bases unmatched: 11. Libraries were prepared by immunoSEQ multiplex PCR; TCRdb keeps only in-frame clonotypes and omits some of them. The sample lists tens of thousands of clones; 92% were seen once. This receptor was obtained from an adult who received the AZD1222 COVID-19 vaccine. The chain has TRBV7-9 and TRBJ1-4, with 7 bases fitting TRBD1. Sample: peripheral blood, taken 28 days after the second AZD1222 dose. The CDR3, as DNA: TGTGCCAGCAGCGCAACAAGACAGGGAGTGGAAAAACTGTTTTTT. Protein product: CASSATRQGVEKLFF.